The entry below gives a single T cell receptor beta chain sequence along with its context. The antigen is not known. Other nucleotide sequences from this sample produce the same CDR3. This sample was included in a study of cytomegalovirus exposure and HLA in healthy donors. The CDR3 totals 12 residues. Trimming stripped 1 base from V and 4 bases from J, with 7 bases between. Germline V gene data show CDR1 as GTSNPN and CDR2 as SVGIG (reference sequence). In the PCR, 60 Vbeta and 13 Jbeta primers were used. This table comes from immunoSEQ multiplex PCR, and its TCRdb copy is limited to in-frame clones, with some not included. The sample yields around 130,000 clones, around 85% seen once. Study results and limitations: According to the study, 150 to 200 TCR beta chains were cytomegalovirus-associated. Association of a missense DCLRE1C variant with TCR beta V- and J-gene trimming was reported in a later analysis. Presence/absence analyses rested on an assumption that sequencing depth was roughly uniform across donors. In a later analysis, across HLA loci, associated TCR counts were highest for DRB1, lowest for HLA-C.

Sequencing input: PBMCs. The clonotype comes from a woman under 40 in good health and CMV-seropositive. The chain has TRBV30 and TRBJ1-2; no clear D. The CDR3 protein is CAWSASGYGYTF. The CDR3, as DNA: TGTGCCTGGAGTGCTTCAGGCTATGGCTACACCTTC.